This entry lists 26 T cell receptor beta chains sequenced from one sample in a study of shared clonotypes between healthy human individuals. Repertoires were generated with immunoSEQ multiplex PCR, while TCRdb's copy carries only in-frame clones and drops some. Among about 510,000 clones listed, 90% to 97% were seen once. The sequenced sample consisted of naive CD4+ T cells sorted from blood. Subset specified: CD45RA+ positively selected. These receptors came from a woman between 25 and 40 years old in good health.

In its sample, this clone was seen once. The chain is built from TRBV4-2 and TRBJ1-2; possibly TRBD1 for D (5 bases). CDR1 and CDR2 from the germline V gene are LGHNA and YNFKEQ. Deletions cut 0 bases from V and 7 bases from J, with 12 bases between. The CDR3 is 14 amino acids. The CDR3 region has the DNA TGTGCCAGCAGCCAAGATCGGGACTTCGGTGGCTACACCTTC. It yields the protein CASSQDRDFGGYTF.

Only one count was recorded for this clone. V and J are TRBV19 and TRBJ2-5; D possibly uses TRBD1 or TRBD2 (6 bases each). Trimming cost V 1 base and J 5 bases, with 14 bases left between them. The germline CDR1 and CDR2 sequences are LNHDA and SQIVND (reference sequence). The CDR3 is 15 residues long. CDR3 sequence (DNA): TGTGCCAGTAGTATAGTTGGGGGGCCGAGGGAGACCCAGTACTTC. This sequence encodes CASSIVGGPRETQYF.

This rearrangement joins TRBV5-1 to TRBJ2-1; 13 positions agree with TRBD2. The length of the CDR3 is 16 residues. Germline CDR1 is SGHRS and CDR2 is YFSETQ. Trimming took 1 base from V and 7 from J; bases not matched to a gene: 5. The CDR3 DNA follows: TGCGCCAGCAGCTTGAGACTAGCGGGAGGTGGGAATGAGCAGTTCTTC. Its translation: CASSLRLAGGGNEQFF.

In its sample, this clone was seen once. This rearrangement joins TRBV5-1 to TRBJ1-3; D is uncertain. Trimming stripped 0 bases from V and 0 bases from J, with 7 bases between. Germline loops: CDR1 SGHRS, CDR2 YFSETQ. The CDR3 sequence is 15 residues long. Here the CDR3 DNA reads TGCGCCAGCAGCTTGGAGGCCATCTCTGGAAACACCATATATTTT. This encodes CASSLEAISGNTIYF.

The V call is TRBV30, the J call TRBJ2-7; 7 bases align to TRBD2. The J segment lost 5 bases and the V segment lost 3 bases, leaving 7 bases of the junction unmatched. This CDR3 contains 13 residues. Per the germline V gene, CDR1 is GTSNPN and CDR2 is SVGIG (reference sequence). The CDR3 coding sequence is TGTGCCTGGAGGGGGGAGGGCTGGAACGAGCAGTACTTC. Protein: CAWRGEGWNEQYF.

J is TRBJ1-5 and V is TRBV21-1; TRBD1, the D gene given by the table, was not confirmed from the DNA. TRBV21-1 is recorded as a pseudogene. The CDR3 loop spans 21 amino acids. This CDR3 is CASTNTTTGGIAEYSNQPQHF. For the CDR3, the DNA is TGTGCCAGCACCAATACCACGACAGGGGGCATTGCTGAATATAGCAATCAGCCCCAGCATTTT.

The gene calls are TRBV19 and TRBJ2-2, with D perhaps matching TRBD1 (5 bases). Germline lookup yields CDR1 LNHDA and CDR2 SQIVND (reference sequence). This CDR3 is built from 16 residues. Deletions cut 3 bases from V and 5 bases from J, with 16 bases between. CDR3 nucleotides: TGTGCCAGTAGTATGCGCGAGGCAGGGTATACCGGGGAGCTGTTTTTT. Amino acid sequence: CASSMREAGYTGELFF.

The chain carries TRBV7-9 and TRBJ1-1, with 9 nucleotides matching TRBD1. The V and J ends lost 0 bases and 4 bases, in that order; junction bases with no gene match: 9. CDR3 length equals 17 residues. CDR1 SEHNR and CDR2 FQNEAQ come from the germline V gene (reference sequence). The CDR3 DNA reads TGTGCCAGCAGCTTAGCGCTAGGGACAGGGCGGAGCACTGAAGCTTTCTTT. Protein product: CASSLALGTGRSTEAFF.

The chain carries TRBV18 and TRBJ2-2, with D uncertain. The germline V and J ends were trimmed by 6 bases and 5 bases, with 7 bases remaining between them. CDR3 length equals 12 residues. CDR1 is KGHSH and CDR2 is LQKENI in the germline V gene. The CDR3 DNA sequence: TGTGCCAGCTCCCTCGCAACCGGGGAGCTGTTTTTT. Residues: CASSLATGELFF.

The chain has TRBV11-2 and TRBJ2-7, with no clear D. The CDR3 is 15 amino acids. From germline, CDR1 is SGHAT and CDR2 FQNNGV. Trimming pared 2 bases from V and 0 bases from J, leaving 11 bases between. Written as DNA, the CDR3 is TGTGCCAGCAGCTTACAAGCAGCTAACTCCTACGAGCAGTACTTC. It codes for CASSLQAANSYEQYF.

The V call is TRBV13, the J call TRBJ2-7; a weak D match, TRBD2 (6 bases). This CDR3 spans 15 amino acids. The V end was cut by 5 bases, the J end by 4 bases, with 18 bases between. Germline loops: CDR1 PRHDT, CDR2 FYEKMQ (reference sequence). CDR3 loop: CASSRGERSGYEQYF. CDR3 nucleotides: TGTGCCAGCAGCCGCGGGGAGCGGTCTGGTTACGAGCAGTACTTC.

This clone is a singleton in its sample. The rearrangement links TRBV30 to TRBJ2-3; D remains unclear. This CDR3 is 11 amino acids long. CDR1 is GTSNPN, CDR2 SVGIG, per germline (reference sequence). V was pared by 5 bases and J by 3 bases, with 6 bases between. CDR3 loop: CAWARTDTQYF. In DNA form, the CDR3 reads TGTGCCTGGGCGAGGACAGATACGCAGTATTTT.

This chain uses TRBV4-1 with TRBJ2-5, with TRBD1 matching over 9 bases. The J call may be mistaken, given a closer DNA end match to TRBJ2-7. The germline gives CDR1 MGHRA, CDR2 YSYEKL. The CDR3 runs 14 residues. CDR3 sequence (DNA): TGCGCCAGCAGCCAAGGGACAGGGGTCTACGAGCAGTACTTC. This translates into CASSQGTGVYEQYF.

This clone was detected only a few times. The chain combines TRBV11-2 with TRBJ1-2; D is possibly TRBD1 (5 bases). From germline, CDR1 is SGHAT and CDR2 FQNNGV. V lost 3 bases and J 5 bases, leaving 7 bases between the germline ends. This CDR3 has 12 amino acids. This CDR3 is CASSLGGYGYTF. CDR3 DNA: TGTGCCAGCAGCTTGGGGGGATATGGCTACACCTTC.

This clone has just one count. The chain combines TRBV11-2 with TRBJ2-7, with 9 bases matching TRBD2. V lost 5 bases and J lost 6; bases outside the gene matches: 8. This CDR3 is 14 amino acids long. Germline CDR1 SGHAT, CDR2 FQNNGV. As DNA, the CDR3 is TGTGCCAGCAGCATGGGACTAGCAGCCTCCGAGCAGTACTTC. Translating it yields CASSMGLAASEQYF.

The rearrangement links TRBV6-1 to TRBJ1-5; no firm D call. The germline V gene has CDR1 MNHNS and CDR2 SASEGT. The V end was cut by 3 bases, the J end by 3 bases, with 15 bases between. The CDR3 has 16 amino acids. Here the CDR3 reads CASSELLTILNQPQHF. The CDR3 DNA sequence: TGTGCCAGCAGTGAGCTCTTGACAATACTCAATCAGCCCCAGCATTTT.

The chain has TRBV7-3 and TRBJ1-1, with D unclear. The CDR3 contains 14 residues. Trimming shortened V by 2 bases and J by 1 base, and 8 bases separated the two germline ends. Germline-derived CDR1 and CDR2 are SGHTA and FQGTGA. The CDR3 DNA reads TGTGCCAGCAGCTTACTCGGGAGGAACACTGAAGCTTTCTTT. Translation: CASSLLGRNTEAFF.

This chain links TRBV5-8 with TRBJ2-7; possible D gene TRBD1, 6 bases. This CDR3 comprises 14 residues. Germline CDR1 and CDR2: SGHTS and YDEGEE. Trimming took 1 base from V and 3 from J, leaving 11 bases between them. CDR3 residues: CASSLRGSRYEQYF. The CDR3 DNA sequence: TGTGCCAGCAGCTTGAGGGGGTCACGCTACGAGCAGTACTTC.

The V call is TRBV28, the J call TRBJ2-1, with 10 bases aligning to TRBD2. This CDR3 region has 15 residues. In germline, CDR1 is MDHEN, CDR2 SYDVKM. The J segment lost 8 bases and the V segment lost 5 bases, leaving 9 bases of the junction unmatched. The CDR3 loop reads CASSPFSGRVYEQFF. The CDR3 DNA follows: TGTGCCAGCAGTCCTTTCAGCGGGAGGGTCTATGAGCAGTTCTTC.

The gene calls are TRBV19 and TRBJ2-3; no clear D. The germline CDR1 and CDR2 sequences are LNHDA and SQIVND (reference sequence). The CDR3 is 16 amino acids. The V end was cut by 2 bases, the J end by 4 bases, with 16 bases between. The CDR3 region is CASSIRAATPPDTQYF. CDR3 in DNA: TGTGCCAGTAGTATAAGGGCAGCAACCCCACCAGATACGCAGTATTTT.

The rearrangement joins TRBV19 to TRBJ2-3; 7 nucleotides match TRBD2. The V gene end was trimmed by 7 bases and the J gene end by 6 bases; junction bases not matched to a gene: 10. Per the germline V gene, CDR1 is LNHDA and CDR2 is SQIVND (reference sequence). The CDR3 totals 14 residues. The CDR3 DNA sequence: TGTGCCAGTACGGCGGGAGAAGGAGGGGATACGCAGTATTTT. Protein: CASTAGEGGDTQYF.

In DNA, the CDR3 is TGTGCCAGCACCAGGGAATCCACCGGGGAGCTGTTTTTT. Amino acid sequence: CASTRESTGELFF. The chain uses TRBV2 and TRBJ2-2; a weak D match, TRBD1 (5 bases). This CDR3 contains 13 residues. Trimming removed 7 bases at V and 4 bases at J, with 10 bases between. The germline CDR1 and CDR2 sequences are SNHLY and FYNNEI. The entire variable domain, with the rest obtained from reference TRBV2 and TRBJ2-2, is as follows: EPEVTQTPSHQVTQMGQEVILRCVPISNHLYFYWYRQILGQKVEFLVSFYNNEISEKSEIFDDQFSVERPDGSNFTLKIRSTKLEDSAMYFCASTRESTGELFFGEGSRLTVL.

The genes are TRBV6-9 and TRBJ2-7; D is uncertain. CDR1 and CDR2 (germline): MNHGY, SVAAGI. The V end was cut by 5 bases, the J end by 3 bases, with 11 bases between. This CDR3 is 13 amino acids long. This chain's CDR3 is CASSARAHYEQYF. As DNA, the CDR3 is TGTGCCAGCAGTGCCCGGGCCCACTACGAGCAGTACTTC.

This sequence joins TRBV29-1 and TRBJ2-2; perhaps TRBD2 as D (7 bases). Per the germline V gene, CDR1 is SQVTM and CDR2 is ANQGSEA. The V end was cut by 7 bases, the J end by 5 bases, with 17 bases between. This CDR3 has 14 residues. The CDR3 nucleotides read TGCAGCGCAGGGCATAAGGGGGGGACCGGGGAGCTGTTTTTT. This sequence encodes CSAGHKGGTGELFF.

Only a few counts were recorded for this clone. The CDR3 loop reads CASSPGQGYHYGYTF. CDR3 DNA: TGTGCCAGTAGTCCGGGACAGGGTTATCACTATGGCTACACCTTC. This chain uses TRBV19 with TRBJ1-2; TRBD1 agrees at 9 bases. From germline, CDR1 is LNHDA and CDR2 SQIVND (reference sequence). V shed 5 bases, J shed 3 bases, and the junction held 7 bases outside the gene matches. The CDR3 is made up of 15 amino acids.

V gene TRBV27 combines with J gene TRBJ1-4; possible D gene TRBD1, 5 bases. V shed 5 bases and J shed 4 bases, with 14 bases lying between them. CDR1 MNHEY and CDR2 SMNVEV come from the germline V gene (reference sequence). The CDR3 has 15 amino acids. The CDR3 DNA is TGTGCCAGCAGTCCCTGGGGGGGGATTAATGAAAAACTGTTTTTT. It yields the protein CASSPWGGINEKLFF.